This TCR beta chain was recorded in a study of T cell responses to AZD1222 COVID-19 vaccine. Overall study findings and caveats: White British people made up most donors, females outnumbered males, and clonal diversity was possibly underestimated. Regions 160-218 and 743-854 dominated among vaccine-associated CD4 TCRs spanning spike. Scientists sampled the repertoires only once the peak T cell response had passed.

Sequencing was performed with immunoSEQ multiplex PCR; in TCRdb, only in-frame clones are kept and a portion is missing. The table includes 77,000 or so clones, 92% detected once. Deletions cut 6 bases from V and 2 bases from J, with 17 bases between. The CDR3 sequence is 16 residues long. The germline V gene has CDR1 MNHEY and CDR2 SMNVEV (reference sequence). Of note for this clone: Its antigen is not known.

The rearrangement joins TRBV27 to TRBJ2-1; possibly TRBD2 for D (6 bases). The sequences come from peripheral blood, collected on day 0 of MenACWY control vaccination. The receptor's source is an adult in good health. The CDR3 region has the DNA TGTGCCAGCAGCCTAGCCTTCCGGGAGCCCTACAATGAGCAGTTCTTC. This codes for CASSLAFREPYNEQFF.